The rows below give T cell receptor beta chains drawn from one sample of a study of blood T cells in healthy people across ages. From the 5' RACE reads, TCRdb called clonotypes with MiXCR, one entry per CDR3 protein. This sample carries 1.5 million to 2 million distinct CDR3 sequences, 28% of them seen once, and the ten largest clones take 7.7%. The material sequenced was blood. The source is a young woman in good health. Each CDR3 is given with its conserved first and last residue. The D gene is left open where the match is weak. Clone size is shown for a subset of rows, as once, few, many or a class of expanded clone.

clone_size	v_call	d_call	j_call	cdr3_aa	cdr3_nt
few	TRBV28	TRBD1	TRBJ2-5	CASSGYGTGEQGTQYF	TGTGCCAGCAGTGGGTATGGGACAGGGGAACAAGGGACCCAGTACTTC
few	TRBV7-2	TRBD2	TRBJ2-5	CASSLEGTAGERETQYF	TGTGCCAGCAGCTTAGAGGGAACAGCGGGAGAAAGGGAGACCCAGTACTTC
few	TRBV4-1	-	TRBJ2-2	CASSLFFGGTGELFF	TGCGCCAGCAGCCTCTTTTTTGGGGGGACCGGGGAGCTGTTTTTT
-	TRBV30	-	TRBJ1-1	CAWSVWTVNTEAFF	TGTGCCTGGAGTGTATGGACGGTGAACACTGAAGCTTTCTTT
-	TRBV5-4	-	TRBJ2-1	CASSPSGRGQFF	TGTGCCAGCAGCCCCTCCGGGAGAGGGCAGTTCTTC
many	TRBV6-5	-	TRBJ2-1	CASSYSGHPNEQFF	TGTGCCAGCAGTTACTCTGGCCACCCCAATGAGCAGTTCTTC
-	TRBV20-1	-	TRBJ1-4	CSAPATNEKLFF	TGCAGTGCCCCTGCAACTAATGAAAAACTGTTTTTT
-	TRBV7-8	-	TRBJ2-1	CASSLGATAWDYNEQFF	TGTGCCAGCAGCTTAGGGGCGACTGCGTGGGACTACAATGAGCAGTTCTTC
few	TRBV10-1	TRBD2	TRBJ2-7	CASSEFGGSPDEQYF	TGCGCCAGCAGTGAGTTTGGCGGGAGCCCCGACGAGCAGTACTTC
many	TRBV29-1	TRBD1	TRBJ2-7	CSVEETGQEYEQYF	TGCAGCGTTGAAGAGACAGGGCAAGAGTACGAGCAGTACTTC
few	TRBV2	-	TRBJ2-3	CASRMDYPPDTQYF	TGTGCCAGCAGGATGGACTACCCTCCGGATACGCAGTATTTT
few	TRBV29-1	TRBD2	TRBJ2-3	CSVEGLAGATDTQYF	TGCAGCGTTGAGGGTTTAGCGGGAGCAACAGATACGCAGTATTTT
many	TRBV29-1	-	TRBJ2-1	CSVPPKRARNEQFF	TGCAGCGTGCCCCCCAAGCGAGCAAGGAATGAGCAGTTCTTC
few	TRBV6-6	-	TRBJ1-2	CASTGDGSYGYTF	TGTGCCAGCACTGGGGACGGGAGCTATGGCTACACCTTC
once	TRBV12-3/TRBV12-4	-	TRBJ1-3	CASSPQGIPGTIYF	TGTGCCAGCAGTCCCCAAGGGATCCCGGGCACCATATATTTT
many	TRBV5-1	-	TRBJ2-5	CASSLTGRFQETQYF	TGCGCCAGCAGCTTAACTGGACGGTTCCAAGAGACCCAGTACTTC
-	TRBV27	-	TRBJ1-2	CATKGESYGYTF	TGTGCCACCAAGGGAGAGAGTTATGGCTACACCTTC
few	TRBV28	TRBD1	TRBJ1-1	CASREGQGSTEAFF	TGTGCCAGCAGGGAAGGACAGGGGAGCACTGAAGCTTTCTTT
few	TRBV29-1	-	TRBJ1-1	CSVRVRTEAFF	TGCAGCGTACGAGTCCGCACTGAAGCTTTCTTT
once	TRBV6-6	-	TRBJ2-5	CASTLSGVGSEQYF	TGTGCCAGCACTCTTAGTGGGGTCGGGAGTGAGCAGTACTTC
-	TRBV27	-	TRBJ2-3	CAGSSRRAGPTDTQYF	TGTGCCGGCAGCTCCCGTCGAGCGGGCCCCACAGATACGCAGTATTTT
-	TRBV5-1	-	TRBJ2-1	CASSLGMGSSYNEQFF	TGCGCCAGCAGCTTGGGTATGGGATCTTCCTACAATGAGCAGTTCTTC
few	TRBV6-5	-	TRBJ1-5	CASSRLARGGNQPQHF	TGTGCCAGCAGCCGCCTGGCGCGGGGAGGCAATCAGCCCCAGCATTTT
-	TRBV2	TRBD1	TRBJ2-7	CASMWGQGPYEQYF	TGTGCCAGCATGTGGGGACAGGGTCCCTACGAGCAGTACTTC